The 10 T cell receptor beta chains listed next were all sequenced from one sample in a study of blood T cell repertoires in COVID-19. TCRdb's table, derived via immunoSEQ multiplex PCR, lists solely in-frame clones and lacks some. The table has some 110,000 clones, approximately 84% seen once. Sequencing was carried out using peripheral blood. The receptors were sampled from a man in his forties with acute or convalescent COVID-19.

V and J are TRBV27 and TRBJ1-2, with D possibly matching TRBD1 (5 bases). Trimming shortened V by 5 bases and J by 5 bases, and 18 bases separated the two germline ends. The germline V gene encodes CDR1 MNHEY and CDR2 SMNVEV (reference sequence). The CDR3 has 15 amino acids. CDR3: CASSLTELTVYGYTF. The CDR3 DNA reads TGTGCCAGCAGTCTGACAGAGCTAACCGTGTATGGCTACACCTTC.

The chain couples TRBV10-2 to TRBJ2-7; 10 nucleotides agree with TRBD1. Per the germline V gene, CDR1 is WSHSY and CDR2 is SAAADI. After removal of 4 bases from V and 7 bases from J, the junction contained 4 bases not matched to a gene. The CDR3 is made up of 13 amino acids. Here the CDR3 reads CASSGTGGGEQYF. DNA for the CDR3: TGCGCCAGCAGTGGGACAGGGGGAGGAGAGCAGTACTTC.

This chain uses TRBV6-2 or TRBV6-3 with TRBJ2-3; 7 bases fit TRBD2. V was clipped by 5 bases and J by 3 bases; unmatched bases: 8. Germline CDR1 MNHEY, CDR2 SVGEGT. The CDR3 spans 15 residues. The CDR3 loop is CASSPSGGRTDTQYF. For the CDR3, the DNA is TGTGCCAGCAGTCCCTCCGGGGGGAGAACAGATACGCAGTATTTT.

CDR3 loop: CATSRDNLAANTGELFF. DNA of the CDR3: TGTGCCACCAGCAGAGACAACCTAGCGGCGAACACCGGGGAGCTGTTTTTT. The V and J genes are TRBV15 and TRBJ2-2, with TRBD2 identical over 7 bases. Germline V gene data show CDR1 as LNHNV and CDR2 as YYDKDF (reference sequence). V was clipped by 0 bases and J by 0 bases; unmatched bases: 4. The CDR3 consists of 17 residues. Using reference TRBV15 and TRBJ2-2 for the parts outside the CDR3, the full variable domain is DAMVIQNPRYQVTQFGKPVTLSCSQTLNHNVMYWYQQKSSQAPKLLFHYYDKDFNNEADTPDNFQSRRPNTSFCFLDIRSPGLGDTAMYLCATSRDNLAANTGELFFGEGSRLTVL.

This chain links TRBV5-5 with TRBJ2-5; D is unresolved. Germline CDR1 SGHKS, CDR2 YYEKEE (reference sequence). The CDR3 consists of 14 residues. The V end was cut by 6 bases, the J end by 1 base, with 13 bases between. The DNA for the CDR3 is TGTGCCAGCACCCTCATCGGTAGCCAAGAGACCCAGTACTTC. Its protein product is CASTLIGSQETQYF.

This clone was counted between two and nine times. The chain carries TRBV15 and TRBJ2-5, with D perhaps matching TRBD2 (5 bases). The germline CDR1 and CDR2 sequences are LNHNV and YYDKDF (reference sequence). The CDR3 sequence is 15 residues long. V was cut by 0 bases and J by 1 base, with 9 bases left in between. As DNA, the CDR3 is TGTGCCACCAGCAGAGATAGGAGCGGCCAAGAGACCCAGTACTTC. Translation: CATSRDRSGQETQYF.

This clone was seen a few times. The genes are TRBV19 and TRBJ2-2; 7 bases agree with TRBD1. V lost 5 bases, J lost 3 bases, and 6 bases stayed unmatched. CDR1 and CDR2 from the germline V gene are LNHDA and SQIVND (reference sequence). This CDR3 contains 15 residues. CDR3 region: CASSRTGTYTGELFF. The DNA for the CDR3 is TGTGCCAGTAGTCGGACAGGAACATACACCGGGGAGCTGTTTTTT.

The J gene is TRBJ2-2, the V gene TRBV28; 7 nucleotides match TRBD2. V shed 5 bases and J 5 bases; nucleotides not matched to a gene: 8. Germline CDR1 reads MDHEN; CDR2 reads SYDVKM. The CDR3 is 15 amino acids. The CDR3: CASSPAGVRTGELFF. The CDR3 bases are TGTGCCAGCAGTCCCGCGGGAGTGCGGACCGGGGAGCTGTTTTTT. Full variable domain (rest looked up from reference TRBV28 and TRBJ2-2): DVKVTQSSRYLVKRTGEKVFLECVQDMDHENMFWYRQDPGLGLRLIYFSYDVKMKEKGDIPEGYSVSREKKERFSLILESASTNQTSMYLCASSPAGVRTGELFFGEGSRLTVL.

This rearrangement joins TRBV3-1 (or the pseudogene TRBV3-2) to TRBJ1-4, with 8 nucleotides matching TRBD1. The CDR3 is 15 residues long. V was clipped by 1 base and J by 6 bases; unmatched bases: 4. CDR1 and CDR2 (germline): LGHDT, YNNKEL (reference sequence). The chain's CDR3 is CASSQGAGGYEKLFF. The CDR3 DNA sequence: TGTGCCAGCAGCCAAGGGGCAGGGGGCTATGAAAAACTGTTTTTT.

The chain uses TRBV10-3 and TRBJ2-1; 10 nucleotides line up with TRBD2. Germline CDR1 ENHRY, CDR2 SYGVKD. The length of the CDR3 is 15 residues. The J segment lost 3 bases and the V segment lost 10 bases, leaving 9 bases of the junction unmatched. The CDR3 sequence: CATTTGTSVYNEQFF. The CDR3 coding sequence is TGTGCCACCACGACCGGGACTAGCGTCTACAATGAGCAGTTCTTC.